This T cell receptor beta chain was captured by sequencing in a study of T cells after yellow fever vaccination. Broader study findings: Contaminating bulk clonotypes could be abundant in FACS-sorted repertoires. Detected again after the booster were most primary-vaccination clones, at 95% to 97% CD4 and about 89% CD8. Peaking on day 5 versus 15, the secondary response was faster but weaker.

For TCR, cDNA came from 5'RACE template switching, which added a universal primer site and UMIs. TCRdb called the 5' RACE reads again in MiXCR, with one record for every CDR3 protein. This sample has roughly 330,000 distinct CDR3 sequences, with approximately 7% found just once. A word on this clonotype: What it binds is unknown.

The sequence was collected from a man aged 18-30 years who received the YFV17D yellow fever vaccine. Material: PBMCs, obtained roughly 47 days after the first yellow fever vaccination.

CDR3 region: CASSSGQGFSPLHF. The CDR3 DNA reads TGTGCCAGCAGCTCGGGACAGGGATTTTCACCCCTCCACTTT. This chain connects TRBV12-3 or TRBV12-4 to TRBJ1-6, with TRBD1 matching 9 bases. The CDR3 runs 14 residues. Germline trimming cut 6 bases from V and 9 bases from J; bases unmatched to any gene: 6.